This T cell receptor (beta chain) was sequenced for a study of blood T cell repertoires in COVID-19. About the study: From T cells, B-cell-depleted T cells, or PBMCs came the material, which was cDNA or gDNA.

CDR1 MDHEN and CDR2 SYDVKM come from the germline V gene. Trimming took 5 bases from V and 4 from J, leaving 17 bases between them. CDR3 length: 15 amino acids. Data came from immunoSEQ multiplex PCR; TCRdb stores just in-frame clones and leaves some out. The data show 300,000 to 350,000 clones, 90% seen once. This clone was detected only a few times. Cohort allocation depended upon clinical history that participants reported. Sequenced: PBMCs or T cells enriched from blood (not recorded which). This chain uses TRBV28 with TRBJ1-2, with D possibly TRBD1 on 6 matching bases. This receptor was obtained from a young woman with acute COVID-19. Here the CDR3 reads CASSPGDTPIYGYTF. DNA of the CDR3: TGTGCCAGCAGTCCAGGGGACACCCCGATCTATGGCTACACCTTC.